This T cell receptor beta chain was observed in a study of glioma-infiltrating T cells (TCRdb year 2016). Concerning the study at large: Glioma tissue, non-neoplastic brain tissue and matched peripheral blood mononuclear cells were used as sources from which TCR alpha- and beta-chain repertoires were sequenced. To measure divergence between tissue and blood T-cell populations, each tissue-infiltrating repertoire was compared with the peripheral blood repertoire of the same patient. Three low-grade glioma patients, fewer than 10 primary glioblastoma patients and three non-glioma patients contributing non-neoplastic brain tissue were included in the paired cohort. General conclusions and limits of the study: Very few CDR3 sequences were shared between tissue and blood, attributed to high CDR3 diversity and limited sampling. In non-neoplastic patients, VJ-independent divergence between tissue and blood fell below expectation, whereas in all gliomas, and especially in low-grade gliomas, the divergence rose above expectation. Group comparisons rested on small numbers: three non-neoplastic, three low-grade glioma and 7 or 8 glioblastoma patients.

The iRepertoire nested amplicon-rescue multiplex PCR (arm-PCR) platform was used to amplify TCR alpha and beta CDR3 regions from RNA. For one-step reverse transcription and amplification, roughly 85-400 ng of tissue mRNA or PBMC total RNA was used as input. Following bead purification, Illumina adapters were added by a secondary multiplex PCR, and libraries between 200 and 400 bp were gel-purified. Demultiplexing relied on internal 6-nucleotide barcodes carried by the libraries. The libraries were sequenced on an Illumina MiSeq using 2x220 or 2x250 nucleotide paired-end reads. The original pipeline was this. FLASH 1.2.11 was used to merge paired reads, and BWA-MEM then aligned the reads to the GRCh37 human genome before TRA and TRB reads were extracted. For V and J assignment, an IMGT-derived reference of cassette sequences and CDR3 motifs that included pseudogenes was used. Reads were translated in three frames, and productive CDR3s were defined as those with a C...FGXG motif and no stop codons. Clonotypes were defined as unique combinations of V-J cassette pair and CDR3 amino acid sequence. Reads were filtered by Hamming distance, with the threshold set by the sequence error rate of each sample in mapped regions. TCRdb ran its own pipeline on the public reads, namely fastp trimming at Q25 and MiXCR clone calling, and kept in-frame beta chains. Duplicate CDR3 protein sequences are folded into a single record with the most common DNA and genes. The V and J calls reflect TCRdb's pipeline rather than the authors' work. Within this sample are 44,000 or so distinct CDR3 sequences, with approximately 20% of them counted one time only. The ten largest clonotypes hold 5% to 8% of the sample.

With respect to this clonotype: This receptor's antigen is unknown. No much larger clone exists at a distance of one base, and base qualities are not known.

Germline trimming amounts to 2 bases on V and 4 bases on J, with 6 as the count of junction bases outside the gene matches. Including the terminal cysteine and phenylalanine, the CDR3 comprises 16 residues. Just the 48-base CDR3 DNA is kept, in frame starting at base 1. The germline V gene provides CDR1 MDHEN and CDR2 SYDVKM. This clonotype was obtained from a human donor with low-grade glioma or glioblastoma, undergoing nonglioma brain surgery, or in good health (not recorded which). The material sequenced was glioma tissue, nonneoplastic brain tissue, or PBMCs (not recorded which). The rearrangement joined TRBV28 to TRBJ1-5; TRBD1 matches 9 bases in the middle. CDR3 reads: CASSLVRQGGNQPQHF. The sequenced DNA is TGTGCCAGCAGTTTAGTCCGACAGGGGGGGAATCAGCCCCAGCATTTT.